This TCR beta chain came from a study of blood T cells in healthy people across ages (dated by TCRdb to about 2015). General notes on the study: In model experiments, template switching captured roughly one uniquely barcoded TCR beta cDNA molecule for every two T cells. The donors were divided into four age groups: young (average around 17 years), middle-aged (over 35), aged (approximately 62) and long-lived (about 90). Two additional independent replicas of 1 million unique cDNA reads from the same blood draw were analyzed for two donors (one aged 18 to 30 and one aged 80 or older). Using deep sequencing normalized with unique cDNA molecular identifiers, the study measured how TCR beta repertoire diversity changes with age. To avoid experimental bias, donors of different ages were distributed randomly across sequencing lanes. Paper-wide results and their limitations: The long-lived group showed more naive CD4+ T cells, fewer expanded clones and increased TCR diversity than the aged group, suggesting age selection. There was a strong correlation between observed TCR beta diversity and the percentage of naive T cells measured by flow cytometry. Conclusive comparison of naive and antigen-experienced compartments was prevented by the profiling of bulk unsorted PBMCs. As age increased, observed TCR beta diversity per million T cells dropped in a roughly linear way, and a significant reduction was already evident by age 40. Estimates of total diversity from one million sequenced T cells were regarded as lower bounds and underestimates. The CMV infection status of donors was not known, potentially confounding age-related changes in expanded clonotypes.

This clonotype was seen a single time. The specificity of this receptor is unknown. Qualities for individual bases were not recorded, and no much larger clone is one base off. Ends trimmed: V by 0 bases, J by 10 bases; bases unmatched to a gene: 8. Including cysteine and phenylalanine, the CDR3 has 15 amino acids. The CDR3 DNA has 45 bases and is translated from base 1. CDR1 and CDR2 are drawn from the germline V gene (reference sequence): DFQATT, SNEGSKA. Libraries were built with 5' RACE. TCRdb records Illumina HiSeq 2500 as the sequencer. A second PCR of roughly 7 to 12 cycles was run with a J-beta primer mix and a sample-barcoded 5' primer. A template-switch 5' adaptor carrying 12 random nucleotides introduced a unique molecular identifier onto each TCR beta cDNA molecule. At least 3 million CDR3-containing paired-end reads were obtained from each sample. All of the RNA was converted into first-strand cDNA using the Mint cDNA synthesis kit, with a TRBC-specific oligonucleotide serving as the primer. All cDNA was treated with uracil-DNA glycosylase and then went through a first 18-cycle PCR with the universal primers M1SS and BC2_uni_R. The study's own analysis went as follows. Each sample was normalized by randomly selecting 1 million high-quality reads, each carrying a distinct molecular identifier. Reads with shared molecular identifiers were discarded instead of being binned into consensus sequences. MiTCR, set to a Q25 quality threshold and the strictest error-elimination algorithm, was used for CDR3 identification, clonotype clustering and error correction. A nonparametric unseen species model with Euler transformation was used to estimate a lower bound on total TCR beta diversity. Using fastp trimming at Q25 and MiXCR clonotype assembly, TCRdb reanalyzed the public sequencing data and kept in-frame beta chains. Rows are unified per CDR3 protein, each entry keeping the most common DNA and genes. The V and J calls were determined by TCRdb, not by the authors. The sample has over 1,200,000 distinct CDR3 sequences on record, approximately 59% of them singletons. The ten most abundant clones make up over 5% of the sample.

Donors were under 40 systemically healthy Caucasian individuals from Russia aged roughly 6 to 90 years. Each donor gave ten milliliters of peripheral blood, drawn into EDTA-treated Vacutainer tubes. Ficoll-Paque density-gradient centrifugation was used to isolate PBMCs, with at least 7 million per sample. Trizol reagent was used to extract total RNA from the PBMCs, yielding at least 6 micrograms per sample. For every donor, an aliquot of PBMCs went through flow cytometry to measure the percentages of naive CD45RAhigh/CD27high T cells. The sequence is built from TRBV20-1 and TRBJ1-6, with 8 junctional bases fitting TRBD1. The sequence came from a young man in good health. Sequenced sample: blood. The DNA reads as follows: TGCAGTGCTAGAGATCGTGGCAGGGGGCGGTCACCCCTCCACTTT. Translation gives CSARDRGRGRSPLHF.